This T cell receptor beta chain was captured by sequencing in a study of human T cells and chemical hapten exposure. Study as a whole: Patch tests put 0.01% DPC on the upper back, read at 6 days. The patient population, which was mostly female, had alopecia areata, totalis or universalis. Study findings and constraints: After DPC sensitization, TCRs above 1 in 1000 frequency showed no change. Expanded TCRs were compared with controls, and the expanded TCRs formed significantly more large CDR3 similarity clusters.

The time point: pre-sensitization, week 0. The treatment here: therapeutic diphenylcyclopropenone sensitization with weekly scalp DPC. The CDR3 length is 12 residues. V lost 7 bases, J lost 5 bases, and 11 bases lay in between. In regard to this clonotype: The target antigen is unknown.

Via MiXCR, TCRdb re-called the RACE reads, giving one row per CDR3 protein. The sample holds 300,000 to 450,000 distinct CDR3 sequences, approximately 5.1% seen once. The TCR sequence derives from a woman aged 45-65 years with alopecia areata. Some clones in this sample may be carry-over from other donors' samples. V usage is TRBV12-3 or TRBV12-4 and J usage is TRBJ2-5; possibly TRBD2 for D (6 bases). The material sequenced was whole blood, taken in connection with sensitization to the hapten diphenylcyclopropenone (DPC). The CDR3, as DNA: TGTGCCAGCAAGCTGGGAGGCGAGACCCAGTACTTC. The encoded protein is CASKLGGETQYF.